The T cell receptor (beta chain) described here comes from a study of T cells in tuberculosis. Study-wide context: T cells were selected with CD1B tetramers loaded with glucose monomycolate.

CDR3 length: 14 residues. With 0 bases clipped from V and 4 bases from J, the junction kept 3 bases outside the gene matches. CDR1 is SGHRS, CDR2 YFSETQ, per germline. Clones were sequenced by immunoSEQ multiplex PCR, and TCRdb holds only the in-frame ones, with some missing. The sample has about 59,000 clones; around 81% are singletons. Findings of the study overall: Some low-affinity tetramer-binding T cells may be absent from this sample.

After thawing and overnight rest, PBMC were stained with GMM-loaded CD1B tetramer, viability dye and anti-CD3 for sorting. CD1B tetramers were loaded with Rhodococcus equi-derived C32 glucose monomycolate. This clonotype was obtained from an adult woman with latent tuberculosis. This chain joins TRBV5-1 and TRBJ1-1; TRBD1 aligns across 7 bases. Sequencing used CD1b-GMM tetramer-negative cells sorted from PBMCs. The DNA for the CDR3 is TGCGCCAGCAGCTTGGGACAGGGACGCACTGAAGCTTTCTTT. Translated, it gives CASSLGQGRTEAFF.